Below, one T cell receptor beta chain is given with its context. Generated by immunoSEQ multiplex PCR, the TCRdb table keeps only in-frame clones and is missing some. The sample lists over 90,000 clones, 80% to 90% seen once, with 20% in the top ten. Germline V gives CDR1 MNHEY, CDR2 SMNVEV (reference sequence). The CDR3 has 16 residues. V dropped 6 bases and J dropped 3; count of bases not matched to a gene: 7. This sample stems from a study of T cell responses to AZD1222 COVID-19 vaccine. The TCR comes from an adult in good health. This chain uses TRBV27 with TRBJ2-5; 13 nucleotides line up with TRBD2. The sample in question was peripheral blood, obtained on day 0 of AZD1222 vaccination. DNA for the CDR3: TGTGCCAGCAGCCTAGCGGGACTAGCGGGAAAAGAGACCCAGTACTTC. Amino acid sequence: CASSLAGLAGKETQYF.